The rows below give T cell receptor beta chains drawn from one sample of a study of blood T cell repertoires in COVID-19. TCRdb's table, derived via immunoSEQ multiplex PCR, lists solely in-frame clones and lacks some. In the table there are about 120,000 clones, approximately 82% of which are singletons. Sequenced: peripheral blood. These receptors came from a woman of 80 years or more with acute or convalescent COVID-19. CDR3s leave out the opening cysteine and the closing phenylalanine or tryptophan. Each record gives: J gene, V gene, CDR3 protein.

j_gene: TRBJ2-2
v_gene: TRBV7-9
CDR3aa: ASSLGQGELF

j_gene: TRBJ2-5
v_gene: TRBV11-2
CDR3aa: ASSLAGAEETQY

j_gene: TRBJ1-5
v_gene: TRBV7-2
CDR3aa: ASSSLSGDNQPQH

j_gene: TRBJ1-1
v_gene: TRBV11-3
CDR3aa: ASSPLRDRVNTEAF

j_gene: TRBJ1-2
v_gene: TRBV3-1/TRBV3-2
CDR3aa: ASSQVAVPLNGYT

j_gene: TRBJ1-1
v_gene: TRBV12-3/TRBV12-4
CDR3aa: ASSLQEDTEAF

j_gene: TRBJ2-1
v_gene: TRBV5-4
CDR3aa: ASSSPGAGNHEQF

j_gene: TRBJ1-2
v_gene: TRBV6-4
CDR3aa: ASSDWLGSYGYT

j_gene: TRBJ1-1
v_gene: TRBV6-5
CDR3aa: ASSSQGARTEAF

j_gene: TRBJ1-1
v_gene: TRBV7-2
CDR3aa: ASSSAGNAPEAF

j_gene: TRBJ1-2
v_gene: TRBV28
CDR3aa: ASSPGNDRVGGGYT

j_gene: TRBJ2-3
v_gene: TRBV19
CDR3aa: ASSIWAGGQADTQY

j_gene: TRBJ1-1
v_gene: TRBV7-2
CDR3aa: ASSLTGDTEAF

j_gene: TRBJ2-7
v_gene: TRBV6-6
CDR3aa: AGGMAGVSGQY

j_gene: TRBJ2-5
v_gene: TRBV30
CDR3aa: AWSVGLARETQY

j_gene: TRBJ1-6
v_gene: TRBV10-3
CDR3aa: AISQTGPGYNSPLH

j_gene: TRBJ1-6
v_gene: TRBV24-1
CDR3aa: ATSRDVSRRANSPLH

j_gene: TRBJ2-4
v_gene: TRBV5-1
CDR3aa: ASTVDRDKNIQY

j_gene: TRBJ2-7
v_gene: TRBV6-6
CDR3aa: ASSYFRVTSSYEQY

j_gene: TRBJ2-3
v_gene: TRBV9
CDR3aa: ASSYRTSGSDTQY

j_gene: TRBJ2-1
v_gene: TRBV6-5
CDR3aa: ASSYPTSGGYNEQF

j_gene: TRBJ1-1
v_gene: TRBV19
CDR3aa: ASRQGMNTEAF

j_gene: TRBJ2-1
v_gene: TRBV7-3
CDR3aa: ASSSDYHSYNEQF

j_gene: TRBJ1-2
v_gene: TRBV4-1
CDR3aa: ASSQGRGLGYGYT

j_gene: TRBJ2-3
v_gene: TRBV7-9
CDR3aa: ASSLYTSGSLKSTQY

j_gene: TRBJ2-7
v_gene: TRBV6-5
CDR3aa: ASSYSSRSSYEQY

j_gene: TRBJ1-2
v_gene: TRBV30
CDR3aa: AWSFTGVDGYT

j_gene: TRBJ2-2
v_gene: TRBV10-2
CDR3aa: ASRLAGGNGAGELF

j_gene: TRBJ1-6
v_gene: TRBV9
CDR3aa: ASSPGQGVGNSPLH

j_gene: TRBJ2-2
v_gene: TRBV2
CDR3aa: ASIKVPGGTGELF

j_gene: TRBJ1-3
v_gene: TRBV5-6
CDR3aa: ASSYPGLGNTIY

j_gene: TRBJ1-4
v_gene: TRBV19
CDR3aa: ASLKRGGANEKLF

j_gene: TRBJ1-1
v_gene: TRBV4-3
CDR3aa: ASSLETRNTEAF

j_gene: TRBJ2-1
v_gene: TRBV5-4
CDR3aa: ASSLGHLYSYNEQF

j_gene: TRBJ2-3
v_gene: TRBV10-3
CDR3aa: AIRRQGSPLRDTQY

j_gene: TRBJ1-1
v_gene: TRBV29-1
CDR3aa: SVDRGHNTEAF

j_gene: TRBJ2-6
v_gene: TRBV6-1
CDR3aa: ASSGPRTSVDWTGANVLT

j_gene: TRBJ2-1
v_gene: TRBV7-8
CDR3aa: ASSLDPAGGYNEQF

j_gene: TRBJ2-7
v_gene: TRBV28
CDR3aa: ASSSTGLAGGPYEQY

j_gene: TRBJ1-1
v_gene: TRBV19
CDR3aa: ATRGLRNTEAF

j_gene: TRBJ1-5
v_gene: TRBV2
CDR3aa: ASSVGTGGSQPQH

j_gene: TRBJ1-1
v_gene: TRBV7-9
CDR3aa: ASSPEGVGTEAF

j_gene: TRBJ1-2
v_gene: TRBV7-8
CDR3aa: ASSPDRGYGYT

j_gene: TRBJ2-7
v_gene: TRBV19
CDR3aa: ASSIWSSGSANEQY

j_gene: TRBJ2-3
v_gene: TRBV18
CDR3aa: ASSSLLAGGGDTQY

j_gene: TRBJ1-4
v_gene: TRBV27
CDR3aa: ASGDGTGSLGGNEKLF

j_gene: TRBJ1-1
v_gene: TRBV29-1
CDR3aa: SVGLGAQSINTEAF

j_gene: TRBJ2-1
v_gene: TRBV27
CDR3aa: ASSLPWLWGGPYNEQF

j_gene: TRBJ2-3
v_gene: TRBV28
CDR3aa: ASSTTEPDTQY

j_gene: TRBJ2-7
v_gene: TRBV11-2
CDR3aa: ASSSGTGAYEQY

j_gene: TRBJ2-5
v_gene: TRBV24-1
CDR3aa: ATSDSLRGTQY

j_gene: TRBJ1-5
v_gene: TRBV9
CDR3aa: ASSVDSTGDRGQPQH

j_gene: TRBJ1-1
v_gene: TRBV24-1
CDR3aa: AIRGDTEAF

j_gene: TRBJ1-5
v_gene: TRBV2
CDR3aa: ASSRTGGNSQPQH

j_gene: TRBJ2-3
v_gene: TRBV4-1
CDR3aa: ASSEGPGSDTQY

j_gene: TRBJ1-2
v_gene: TRBV7-9
CDR3aa: ASSPRLRDRGRDYGYT

j_gene: TRBJ2-5
v_gene: TRBV11-2
CDR3aa: ASSFGVRGLADQETQY

j_gene: TRBJ1-5
v_gene: TRBV6-6
CDR3aa: ASRPRDRALMQPQH

j_gene: TRBJ1-4
v_gene: TRBV6-5
CDR3aa: ASSSGQVTNEKLF

j_gene: TRBJ1-1
v_gene: TRBV11-2
CDR3aa: ASSQQGPTEAF